The 29 T cell receptor beta chains below were found in one sample sequenced in a study of shared clonotypes between healthy human individuals. Naive CD8 isolation took CD45RO-negative cells positively selected for CCR7 and excluded terminally differentiated effector memory CD45RA+ cells. The assay was immunoSEQ multiplex PCR, and TCRdb's table has in-frame clones only and misses some. The table lists roughly 2,000,000 clones, about 94% of them singletons. Sequencing was performed on naive CD8+ T cells sorted from blood. Source of these receptors: a man in his late teens or twenties in good health.

The chain is built from TRBV5-6 and TRBJ2-7; D not resolved. Trimming removed 4 bases at V and 3 bases at J, with 14 bases between. The germline V gene has CDR1 SGHDT and CDR2 YYEEEE. The CDR3 runs to 14 residues. The CDR3: CASSPYGESYEQYF. The CDR3, as DNA: TGTGCCAGCAGCCCCTACGGAGAAAGCTACGAGCAGTACTTC.

The chain has TRBV6-5 and TRBJ2-3; 8 bases match TRBD2. CDR3 length: 15 residues. The V gene's germline CDR1 is MNHEY and CDR2 SVGAGI. Trimming at V came to 2 bases and at J to 0 bases, leaving 1 base not matched to a gene. CDR3 bases: TGTGCCAGCAGTTACGCGGGGGGTAGCACAGATACGCAGTATTTT. Protein sequence: CASSYAGGSTDTQYF.

The chain couples TRBV7-2 to TRBJ2-7; D perhaps matches TRBD2 (6 bases). Germline CDR1 and CDR2: SGHTA and FQGNSA. This CDR3 is 15 amino acids long. V shed 5 bases and J shed 2 bases, with 16 bases lying between them. The CDR3 nucleotides read TGTGCCAGCAGCCAGTACAGCGGGCCCCCCTACGAGCAGTACTTC. This encodes CASSQYSGPPYEQYF.

V is TRBV9 and J is TRBJ2-7; 8 nucleotides agree with TRBD2. V was pared by 2 bases and J by 6 bases, with 10 bases of the junction left unmatched. CDR1 is SGDLS and CDR2 is YYNGEE in the germline V gene. The CDR3 has 15 amino acids. CDR3 nucleotides: TGTGCCAGCAGCGTCGAGGGAGCGGGAGTCAGCGAGCAGTACTTC. Protein product: CASSVEGAGVSEQYF.

V and J are TRBV6-5 and TRBJ2-7; 7 bases fit TRBD1. Germline V lookup: CDR1 MNHEY, CDR2 SVGAGI. CDR3 length: 14 amino acids. The J segment lost 3 bases and the V segment lost 4 bases, leaving 6 bases of the junction unmatched. The CDR3 DNA reads as TGTGCCAGCAGTTCCTCTCCAGGGGGCTACGAGCAGTACTTC. Amino acids: CASSSSPGGYEQYF.

The sample holds a few counts of this clone. The rearrangement uses TRBV23-1 and TRBJ1-6; maybe TRBD1 (5 bases). TRBV23-1 is sorted into the ORF group, with uncertain function. The germline V and J ends were trimmed by 8 bases and 7 bases, with 15 bases remaining between them. The CDR3 length is 14 residues. CDR3 residues: CASDPGRSNSPLHF. The CDR3 coding sequence is TGCGCCAGCGATCCGGGACGGTCAAATTCACCCCTCCACTTT.

The chain recombines TRBV12-5 with TRBJ1-5, with D possibly TRBD1 on 5 matching bases. The CDR3 covers 14 residues. The ends were cut back, 1 base at V and 7 bases at J, with 11 bases in the middle. Germline CDR1 is LGHNT and CDR2 is FRNRAP. The CDR3 nucleotides read TGTGCTAGTGGTTTGGGGGCGGGGGACCAGCCCCAGCATTTT. Translation: CASGLGAGDQPQHF. The whole variable domain, filled in from reference TRBV12-5 and TRBJ1-5, reads DARVTQTPRHKVTEMGQEVTMRCQPILGHNTVFWYRQTMMQGLELLAYFRNRAPLDDSGMPKDRFSAEMPDATLATLKIQPSEPRDSAVYFCASGLGAGDQPQHFGDGTRLSIL.

To note about this clone: Other DNA sequences in this sample translate to the same CDR3. The rearrangement links TRBV5-6 to TRBJ2-7; TRBD1 matches 9 bases. The CDR3 sequence is 13 residues long. Germline CDR1 and CDR2: SGHDT and YYEEEE. With V trimmed by 3 bases and J by 6 bases, 4 bases remained unmatched. The CDR3 DNA is TGTGCCAGCAGCTCCGGGACAGGGTCCGAGCAGTACTTC. Translated: CASSSGTGSEQYF.

The chain couples TRBV27 to TRBJ1-1; 9 bases match TRBD1. With 5 bases clipped from V and 1 base from J, the junction kept 5 bases outside the gene matches. This CDR3 is 15 amino acids long. Germline V gene sequence: CDR1 MNHEY, CDR2 SMNVEV (reference sequence). Here the CDR3 reads CASSQGTGKNTEAFF. The CDR3 DNA follows: TGTGCCAGCAGTCAAGGGACAGGGAAGAACACTGAAGCTTTCTTT.

V is TRBV27 and J is TRBJ2-1, with D perhaps given as TRBD1 or TRBD2 (5 bases each). In germline, CDR1 is MNHEY, CDR2 SMNVEV (reference sequence). V lost 3 bases and J lost 3, with 9 bases in between. The CDR3 contains 14 residues. The chain's CDR3 is CASSFVGGYNEQFF. In DNA form, the CDR3 reads TGTGCCAGCAGTTTTGTTGGGGGCTACAATGAGCAGTTCTTC.

The chain links TRBV6-6 to TRBJ2-1; D uncertain. V lost 6 bases to trimming and J lost 8 bases, with 20 bases between them. Germline V CDR1 and CDR2: MNHNY, SVGAGI (reference sequence). This CDR3 spans 15 amino acids. CDR3 sequence reads: CASSPASSAFYEQFF. The CDR3 DNA sequence: TGTGCCAGCAGCCCTGCCAGTTCGGCGTTCTATGAGCAGTTCTTC.

This clone came up a few times. This chain links TRBV15 with TRBJ1-5, with D unresolved. Germline lookup yields CDR1 LNHNV and CDR2 YYDKDF (reference sequence). The germline V and J ends were trimmed by 0 bases and 4 bases, with 7 bases remaining between them. The CDR3 has 14 amino acids. This chain's CDR3 is CATSRDDTNQPQHF. CDR3 sequence (DNA): TGTGCCACCAGCAGAGATGACACTAATCAGCCCCAGCATTTT.

The rearrangement links TRBV6-1 to TRBJ2-7, with a weak D call TRBD1 (6 bases). V lost 4 bases and J lost 0, with 16 bases in between. The CDR3 covers 16 residues. CDR1 is MNHNS, CDR2 SASEGT, per germline. The CDR3: CASSASRGGSSYEQYF. Here the CDR3 DNA reads TGTGCCAGCAGTGCCTCCCGAGGGGGAAGCTCCTACGAGCAGTACTTC.

The chain links TRBV7-8 to TRBJ2-7; D is perhaps TRBD2 (6 bases). The CDR3 runs to 14 residues. Germline V gene data show CDR1 as SGHVS and CDR2 as FQNEAQ. Between the trimmed V and J ends, which lost 5 bases and 3 bases, there was a span of 14 bases. The CDR3: CASSPASEHYEQYF. CDR3 in DNA: TGTGCCAGCAGCCCGGCTAGCGAGCACTACGAGCAGTACTTC.

V gene TRBV27 combines with J gene TRBJ2-3; TRBD1 aligns across 7 bases. The V gene's germline CDR1 is MNHEY and CDR2 SMNVEV (reference sequence). CDR3 length equals 16 residues. V lost 5 bases and J lost 2; bases outside the gene matches: 10. The DNA of the CDR3 is TGTGCCAGCAGTCCTTTGGACAGGTCGATCACAGATACGCAGTATTTT. Translated: CASSPLDRSITDTQYF.

The chain links TRBV5-6 to TRBJ2-7; either TRBD1 or TRBD2 may fit D (6 bases each). Trimming shortened V by 3 bases and J by 3 bases, and 10 bases separated the two germline ends. This CDR3 is 13 amino acids long. The germline V gene encodes CDR1 SGHDT and CDR2 YYEEEE. The CDR3 protein is CASSSGALYEQYF. The CDR3 bases are TGTGCCAGCAGCTCGGGGGCCCTCTACGAGCAGTACTTC.

The V gene is TRBV12-5, the J gene TRBJ2-1, with 8 bases aligning to TRBD2. Losses at the gene ends were 0 bases for V and 10 bases for J; bases not matched to a gene: 20. The CDR3 extends over 19 amino acids. Per the germline V gene, CDR1 is LGHNT and CDR2 is FRNRAP. The DNA for the CDR3 is TGTGCTAGTGGTTTGGTATGGGGGGAGATAGCGGGAACCGGTCGGGAGCAGTTCTTC. It codes for CASGLVWGEIAGTGREQFF.

The genes are TRBV6-1 and TRBJ1-4, with D possibly matching TRBD1 (6 bases). The CDR3 is made up of 15 amino acids. V was cut by 3 bases and J by 6 bases, with 14 bases left in between. Germline-derived CDR1 and CDR2 are MNHNS and SASEGT. The DNA for the CDR3 is TGTGCCAGCAGTGAGGGGGGGGCTTCGTATGAAAAACTGTTTTTT. The encoded protein is CASSEGGASYEKLFF.

The gene calls are TRBV30 and TRBJ2-5; 8 positions match TRBD2. Losses at the gene ends were 5 bases for V and 5 bases for J; bases not matched to a gene: 13. CDR1 and CDR2 from the germline V gene are GTSNPN and SVGIG (reference sequence). This CDR3 has 15 residues. The CDR3, as DNA: TGTGCCTGGGGAAGGGTAGCGGGAAGTTTGGAGACCCAGTACTTC. Translated, it gives CAWGRVAGSLETQYF. Full variable domain (outside the CDR3, taken from reference TRBV30 and TRBJ2-5): SQTIHQWPATLVQPVGSPLSLECTVEGTSNPNLYWYRQAAGRGLQLLFYSVGIGQISSEVPQNLSASRPQDRQFILSSKKLLLSDSGFYLCAWGRVAGSLETQYFGPGTRLLVL.

The chain employs TRBV19 and TRBJ1-1; D ambiguous. Germline lookup yields CDR1 LNHDA and CDR2 SQIVND (reference sequence). Deletions cut 4 bases from V and 1 base from J, with 7 bases between. The CDR3 is 13 residues long. The CDR3 bases are TGTGCCAGTAGTACGAGTTGGAACACTGAAGCTTTCTTT. Residues: CASSTSWNTEAFF.

The gene calls are TRBV5-4 and TRBJ2-7; 7 bases are shared with TRBD1. The ends lost 3 bases at V and 7 bases at J; junction bases unmatched: 13. Germline V gene data show CDR1 as SGHNT and CDR2 as YYREEE (reference sequence). The CDR3 is 15 residues long. The CDR3 DNA reads as TGTGCCAGCAGCTCGGACGGGACAGCTTTTGGGGAGCAGTACTTC. This encodes CASSSDGTAFGEQYF.

This sequence joins TRBV19 and TRBJ1-3; no definite D call. CDR3 length: 14 residues. The V and J ends lost 10 bases and 6 bases respectively, with 19 bases between them. CDR1 and CDR2 from the germline V gene are LNHDA and SQIVND (reference sequence). For the CDR3, the DNA is TGTGCCACAAAGATGACCCGGCTGGAAAACACCATATATTTT. Its protein product is CATKMTRLENTIYF.

The chain joins TRBV27 to TRBJ1-1, with no clear D. The CDR3 totals 13 residues. Trimming pared 5 bases from V and 6 bases from J, leaving 13 bases between. CDR1 MNHEY and CDR2 SMNVEV come from the germline V gene (reference sequence). The CDR3 is CASSPSYWAEAFF. The CDR3, as DNA: TGTGCCAGCAGTCCCTCCTACTGGGCTGAAGCTTTCTTT.

Turning to this clone: The identical CDR3 is also encoded by other nucleotide sequences in the sample. This sequence joins TRBV6-1 and TRBJ1-5; D gene ambiguous. V was trimmed by 1 base and J by 0 bases, leaving 4 bases between them. CDR1 and CDR2 from the germline V gene are MNHNS and SASEGT. The CDR3 totals 14 residues. In DNA form, the CDR3 reads TGTGCCAGCAGTGAAGGCGGTAGCAATCAGCCCCAGCATTTT. Its protein product is CASSEGGSNQPQHF.

J is TRBJ2-1 and V is TRBV10-2, with TRBD1 matching over 8 bases. The CDR3 is 14 amino acids. The germline V gene has CDR1 WSHSY and CDR2 SAAADI. V lost 2 bases, J lost 7 bases, and 4 bases stayed unmatched. The chain's CDR3 is CASSEGQGRNEQFF. The CDR3 nucleotides are TGCGCCAGCAGTGAGGGACAGGGAAGGAATGAGCAGTTCTTC.

This clone was counted once. The chain employs TRBV27 and TRBJ2-7; 7 bases map to TRBD1. CDR3 length: 14 amino acids. J gave up 5 bases and V 5 bases, and 9 bases lay outside the gene matches. Per germline, CDR1 MNHEY and CDR2 SMNVEV (reference sequence). The CDR3 protein is CASSTRQGSNEQYF. CDR3 sequence (DNA): TGTGCCAGCAGTACTAGACAGGGCAGCAACGAGCAGTACTTC.

The chain combines TRBV30 with TRBJ1-1; 8 nucleotides line up with TRBD1. This CDR3 region has 14 residues. V gave up 3 bases and J gave up 3 bases; unmatched junction bases: 6. CDR1 is GTSNPN, CDR2 SVGIG, per germline (reference sequence). CDR3 sequence (DNA): TGTGCCTGGAGGACAGGGGCTACATACACTGAAGCTTTCTTT. It yields the protein CAWRTGATYTEAFF. Using reference TRBV30 and TRBJ1-1 for the parts outside the CDR3, the full variable domain is SQTIHQWPATLVQPVGSPLSLECTVEGTSNPNLYWYRQAAGRGLQLLFYSVGIGQISSEVPQNLSASRPQDRQFILSSKKLLLSDSGFYLCAWRTGATYTEAFFGQGTRLTVV.

The chain uses TRBV4-3 and TRBJ2-5, with 8 bases identical to TRBD1. V shed 8 bases and J 1 base; nucleotides not matched to a gene: 3. The germline V gene encodes CDR1 LGHNA and CDR2 YSLEER. The CDR3 runs to 13 residues. The CDR3 sequence: CASAGGLQETQYF. In DNA form, the CDR3 reads TGCGCCAGCGCAGGGGGCCTCCAAGAGACCCAGTACTTC.

The chain couples TRBV25-1 to TRBJ1-1; a possible D gene is TRBD1 (5 bases). The germline V gene has CDR1 MGHDK and CDR2 SYGVNS. This CDR3 contains 12 residues. Between the trimmed V and J ends, which lost 8 bases and 9 bases, there was a span of 16 bases. CDR3 DNA sequence: TGTGCCAGCGGGACCCATTACGGGCAAGCTTTCTTT. Amino acid sequence: CASGTHYGQAFF.